The 6 T cell receptor beta chains presented below share a single source sample, sequenced in a study of T cell changes during pregnancy in multiple sclerosis. The protocol was immunoSEQ multiplex PCR, while the TCRdb copy is restricted to in-frame clones and leaves out a portion. The repertoire holds tens of thousands of clones, with around 90% as singletons. The sequences come from CD4+ T cells from peripheral blood mononuclear cells, collected in the second trimester of pregnancy. Receptor source: a female donor in good health, enrolled as a control in a pregnancy study.

CDR3 region: CASSLSGGGWATDTQYF. The CDR3 nucleotides read TGCGCCAGCAGCTTATCAGGAGGTGGGTGGGCCACAGATACGCAGTATTTT. V gene TRBV4-1 combines with J gene TRBJ2-3; a weak D match, TRBD2 (5 bases). In germline, CDR1 is MGHRA, CDR2 YSYEKL. The V end lost 5 bases, the J end lost 2 bases, and 20 bases lay between the germline ends. The CDR3 covers 17 residues.

The rearrangement uses TRBV10-2 and TRBJ1-5; 8 positions match TRBD1. With 10 bases clipped from V and 2 bases from J, the junction kept 7 bases outside the gene matches. Germline V gene data show CDR1 as WSHSY and CDR2 as SAAADI. The CDR3 loop spans 14 amino acids. This chain's CDR3 is CATTTGDRNQPQHF. DNA for the CDR3: TGCGCCACCACGACAGGGGATCGCAATCAGCCCCAGCATTTT.

The chain couples TRBV7-3 to TRBJ2-3; 7 bases line up with TRBD2. J gave up 2 bases and V 3 bases, and 5 bases lay outside the gene matches. Germline V gene lookup returns CDR1 SGHTA and CDR2 FQGTGA. This CDR3 is built from 15 residues. CDR3 DNA sequence: TGTGCCAGCAGCTTCACCGGGGGGACCACAGATACGCAGTATTTT. Translating it yields CASSFTGGTTDTQYF.

This clone was detected a few times. The chain has TRBV9 and TRBJ1-2; D gene ambiguous. Trimming pared 3 bases from V and 1 base from J, leaving 7 bases between. The CDR3 is made up of 13 amino acids. Looked up from germline, CDR1 is SGDLS and CDR2 is YYNGEE. CDR3: CASSGSFNYGYTF. The CDR3 DNA reads TGTGCCAGCAGCGGCAGTTTTAACTATGGCTACACCTTC.

V usage is TRBV4-1 and J usage is TRBJ2-1, with TRBD2 as a possible D gene (5 bases). The germline V gene encodes CDR1 MGHRA and CDR2 YSYEKL. V was clipped by 1 base and J by 6 bases, with 28 bases between them. This CDR3 is 20 amino acids long. The CDR3 sequence: CASSQVRATSRGPTANEQFF. CDR3 nucleotides: TGCGCCAGCAGCCAAGTTAGGGCTACTTCCCGCGGGCCCACAGCCAATGAGCAGTTCTTC.

V usage is TRBV5-1 and J usage is TRBJ2-3; the D gene is possibly TRBD2 (6 bases). The V end was cut by 6 bases, the J end by 10 bases, with 21 bases between. The CDR3 loop spans 14 amino acids. CDR1 and CDR2 (germline): SGHRS, YFSETQ. The CDR3 protein is CASNGGAAPAPQYF. CDR3 nucleotides: TGCGCCAGCAACGGCGGGGCCGCTCCCGCCCCGCAGTATTTT.